The rows below give T cell receptor beta chains drawn from one sample of a study of blood T cell repertoires in COVID-19. TCRdb keeps only in-frame clones here, not all; method: immunoSEQ multiplex PCR. The sample has about 200,000 clones; about 90% are singletons. Specimen: peripheral blood. The origin of the receptors is a man aged 35 to 55 with active or convalescent COVID-19. CDR3s include the opening cysteine and the closing phenylalanine or tryptophan. A D gene is named only where the DNA matches it firmly. Clone sizes are given selectively: once, few, many, or a class where the clone is expanded.

CDR3 DNA: TGTGCCAGTAGCCCTGCCGGGGGGGCCTACGAGCAGTACTTC
CDR3 protein: CASSPAGGAYEQYF
clone size: -
J gene: TRBJ2-7
V gene: TRBV19
D gene: TRBD2

CDR3 DNA: TGTGCCAGCAGTGAAGCGTCAGGGGCGCGTTCACCCCTCCACTTT
CDR3 protein: CASSEASGARSPLHF
clone size: -
J gene: TRBJ1-6
V gene: TRBV6-1
D gene: -

CDR3 DNA: TGTGCCAGTAGTATAAGGACTAGGAAGAGCACAGATACGCAGTATTTT
CDR3 protein: CASSIRTRKSTDTQYF
clone size: -
J gene: TRBJ2-3
V gene: TRBV19
D gene: TRBD2

CDR3 DNA: TGCAGTGCTAGTCCAGGGAAAAATGAAAAACTGTTTTTT
CDR3 protein: CSASPGKNEKLFF
clone size: -
J gene: TRBJ1-4
V gene: TRBV20-1
D gene: -

CDR3 DNA: TGTGCCAGTAGTGGGACAGATCGTTCCAATGAGCAGTTCTTC
CDR3 protein: CASSGTDRSNEQFF
clone size: once
J gene: TRBJ2-1
V gene: TRBV19
D gene: TRBD1

CDR3 DNA: TGTGCCAGTAGCTCCGGGACAGCCACAGATACGCAGTATTTT
CDR3 protein: CASSSGTATDTQYF
clone size: -
J gene: TRBJ2-3
V gene: TRBV19
D gene: TRBD1

CDR3 DNA: TGTGCCAGCAGTCCGCGGACAGGGACCTACTCCTACGAGCAGTACTTC
CDR3 protein: CASSPRTGTYSYEQYF
clone size: -
J gene: TRBJ2-7
V gene: TRBV28
D gene: TRBD1

CDR3 DNA: TGTGCCAGCAGCGAGGGAGACCATAGCAATCAGCCCCAGCATTTT
CDR3 protein: CASSEGDHSNQPQHF
clone size: once
J gene: TRBJ1-5
V gene: TRBV9
D gene: -

CDR3 DNA: TGCGCCAGCGGACTGGGGGACAGACAACTCTCTGGAAACACCATATATTTT
CDR3 protein: CASGLGDRQLSGNTIYF
clone size: -
J gene: TRBJ1-3
V gene: TRBV5-1
D gene: TRBD1

CDR3 DNA: TGTGCCAGCAGTTTCTACGGGACAGGGTCCAATCAGCCCCAGCATTTT
CDR3 protein: CASSFYGTGSNQPQHF
clone size: -
J gene: TRBJ1-5
V gene: TRBV28
D gene: TRBD1

CDR3 DNA: TGTGCCTGGAGCGTCGCGCGGGGGTTCCTGGAGACCCAGTACTTC
CDR3 protein: CAWSVARGFLETQYF
clone size: -
J gene: TRBJ2-5
V gene: TRBV30
D gene: TRBD2

CDR3 DNA: TGTGCCAGCAGCTCCGACAGGAGCTATGGCTACACCTTC
CDR3 protein: CASSSDRSYGYTF
clone size: -
J gene: TRBJ1-2
V gene: TRBV6-2/TRBV6-3
D gene: -

CDR3 DNA: TGTGCCAGCAGTCCCCGTACGTCACGAGGAGATACGCAGTATTTT
CDR3 protein: CASSPRTSRGDTQYF
clone size: -
J gene: TRBJ2-3
V gene: TRBV27
D gene: -

CDR3 DNA: TGTGCCAGCAGCGACCCTTCGGCTCGAGCGGGGGGTCGAGTTACCCTCTACGAGCAGTACTTC
CDR3 protein: CASSDPSARAGGRVTLYEQYF
clone size: -
J gene: TRBJ2-7
V gene: TRBV9
D gene: TRBD2

CDR3 DNA: TGTGCCAGTAGTATAGGGGGGGTGGGCACTGAAGCTTTCTTT
CDR3 protein: CASSIGGVGTEAFF
clone size: once
J gene: TRBJ1-1
V gene: TRBV19
D gene: -

CDR3 DNA: TGTGCCAGCAGCTCAACAACATTCACAGATACGCAGTATTTT
CDR3 protein: CASSSTTFTDTQYF
clone size: once
J gene: TRBJ2-3
V gene: TRBV11-2
D gene: -

CDR3 DNA: TGCGCCAGCAGCCCAGACAGGGTCTACAATGAGCAGTTCTTC
CDR3 protein: CASSPDRVYNEQFF
clone size: -
J gene: TRBJ2-1
V gene: TRBV10-2
D gene: TRBD1

CDR3 DNA: TGTGCCAGCAGGCCACCTGGGGGGTCCTACAATGAGCAGTTCTTC
CDR3 protein: CASRPPGGSYNEQFF
clone size: -
J gene: TRBJ2-1
V gene: TRBV28
D gene: -

CDR3 DNA: TGTGCCAGCAGCGGAACAGGGGGCAACTCCTACGAGCAGTACTTC
CDR3 protein: CASSGTGGNSYEQYF
clone size: -
J gene: TRBJ2-7
V gene: TRBV28
D gene: TRBD1

CDR3 DNA: TGTGCCTGTCTAAATCCGGTCCGTAATACTTTCTTT
CDR3 protein: CACLNPVRNTFF
clone size: once
J gene: TRBJ1-1
V gene: TRBV30
D gene: -

CDR3 DNA: TGTGCTAGTGGTTTGGATCGGAAGGGGAATGGCTACACCTTC
CDR3 protein: CASGLDRKGNGYTF
clone size: -
J gene: TRBJ1-2
V gene: TRBV12-5
D gene: -

CDR3 DNA: TGTGCCAGCAGCCAAGAGCGGGAGCAGTACGAGCAGTACTTC
CDR3 protein: CASSQEREQYEQYF
clone size: -
J gene: TRBJ2-7
V gene: TRBV9
D gene: TRBD2

CDR3 DNA: TGCGCCAGCAGCCAAGGTGGACTGGACGAGCAGTACTTC
CDR3 protein: CASSQGGLDEQYF
clone size: -
J gene: TRBJ2-7
V gene: TRBV4-1
D gene: -

CDR3 DNA: TGTGCCTGGAGTCCTTGGACAGGCGGGGAGCTGTTTTTT
CDR3 protein: CAWSPWTGGELFF
clone size: -
J gene: TRBJ2-2
V gene: TRBV30
D gene: TRBD1

CDR3 DNA: TGCGCCAGCAGCTTGGGCGGGGCGGGAGTTTCCGATGAGCAGTTCTTC
CDR3 protein: CASSLGGAGVSDEQFF
clone size: once
J gene: TRBJ2-1
V gene: TRBV5-1
D gene: TRBD2

CDR3 DNA: TGTGCCAGCAGTCTTTACTCGACAGGGGAGCCGGGCACTGAAGCTTTCTTT
CDR3 protein: CASSLYSTGEPGTEAFF
clone size: -
J gene: TRBJ1-1
V gene: TRBV6-6
D gene: TRBD1

CDR3 DNA: TGCGCCAGCAGCTTGGCCACGGGTTACGAGCAGTACTTC
CDR3 protein: CASSLATGYEQYF
clone size: -
J gene: TRBJ2-7
V gene: TRBV5-1
D gene: -